This TCR beta chain appears in the sequencing data of a study of molecular identifiers for immune sequencing clone quantification. Trimming took 1 base from V and 0 from J, leaving 7 bases between them. CDR1 and CDR2 from the germline V gene are SGHAT and FQNNGV. The CDR3 length is 15 residues. Using its own MiXCR run on the PCR reads, TCRdb lists one record per CDR3 protein. This table holds about 500,000 distinct CDR3 sequences, under 30% found once. This sequence joins TRBV11-2 and TRBJ2-1; a weak D match, TRBD1 (6 bases). This sequence was found in a human donor in good health. Some libraries in this study had Jurkat cell RNA spiked in. Specimen: naive CD8+ T cells from blood, with Jurkat cell RNA spiked in. The sample's subset: FACS-sorted CD8+CD4-CCR7+CD45RA+ naive T cells. CDR3 in amino acids: CASSLVRGSYNEQFF. Written as DNA, the CDR3 is TGTGCCAGCAGCTTAGTCAGGGGCTCCTACAATGAGCAGTTCTTC. Filled out from reference TRBV11-2 and TRBJ2-1, the complete variable domain reads EAGVAQSPRYKIIEKRQSVAFWCNPISGHATLYWYQQILGQGPKLLIQFQNNGVVDDSQLPKDRFSAERLKGVDSTLKIQPAKLEDSAVYLCASSLVRGSYNEQFFGPGTRLTVL.